The source of this T cell receptor beta chain is a study of T cells after somatic rescue of genetic block. Germline values: CDR1 SGHVS, CDR2 FQNEAQ. Trimming shortened V by 5 bases and J by 3 bases, and 20 bases separated the two germline ends. The CDR3 has 17 amino acids. Measured with immunoSEQ multiplex PCR; TCRdb has only the in-frame clones, and not every one. The data show approximately 67,000 clones, roughly nine tenths seen once. The source of this sequence is a man between 40 and 49 years old. V usage is TRBV7-8 and J usage is TRBJ1-5; tentatively, D is TRBD1 (5 bases). Sequenced material: peripheral blood mononuclear cells (PBMCs). CDR3 in DNA: TGTGCCAGCAGCCCCCGTCGGGTTGACAGTTACAATCAGCCCCAGCATTTT. Encoded protein: CASSPRRVDSYNQPQHF.